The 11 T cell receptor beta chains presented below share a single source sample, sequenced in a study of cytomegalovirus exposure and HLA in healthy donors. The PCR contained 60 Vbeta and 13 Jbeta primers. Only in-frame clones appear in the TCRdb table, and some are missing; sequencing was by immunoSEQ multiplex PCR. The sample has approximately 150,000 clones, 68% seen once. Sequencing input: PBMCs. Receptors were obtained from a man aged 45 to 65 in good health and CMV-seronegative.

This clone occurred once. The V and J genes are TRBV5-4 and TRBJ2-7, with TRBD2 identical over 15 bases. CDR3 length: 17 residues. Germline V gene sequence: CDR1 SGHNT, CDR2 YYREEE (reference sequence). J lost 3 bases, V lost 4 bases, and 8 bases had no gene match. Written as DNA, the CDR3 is TGTGCCAGCAGCCCAGGACTAGCGGGGGGGCGCGTCTACGAGCAGTACTTC. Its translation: CASSPGLAGGRVYEQYF.

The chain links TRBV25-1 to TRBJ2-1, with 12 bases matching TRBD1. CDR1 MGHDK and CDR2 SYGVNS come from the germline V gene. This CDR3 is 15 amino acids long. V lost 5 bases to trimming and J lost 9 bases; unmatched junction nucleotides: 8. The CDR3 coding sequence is TGTGCCAGCAGTTCCTCGGGACAGGGGGCTCGTGAGCAGTTCTTC. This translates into CASSSSGQGAREQFF.

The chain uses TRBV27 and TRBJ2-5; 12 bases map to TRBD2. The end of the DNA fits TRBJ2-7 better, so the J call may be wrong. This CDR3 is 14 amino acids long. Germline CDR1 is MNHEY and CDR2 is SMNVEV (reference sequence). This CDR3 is CASKTSGGPHEQYF. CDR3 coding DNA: TGTGCCAGCAAGACTAGCGGGGGCCCCCACGAGCAGTACTTC.

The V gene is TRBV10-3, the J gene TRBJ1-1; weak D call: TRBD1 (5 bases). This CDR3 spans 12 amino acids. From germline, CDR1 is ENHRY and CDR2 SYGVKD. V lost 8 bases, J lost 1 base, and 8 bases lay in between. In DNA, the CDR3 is TGTGCCATCGGGAGGGGGAACACTGAAGCTTTCTTT. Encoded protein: CAIGRGNTEAFF.

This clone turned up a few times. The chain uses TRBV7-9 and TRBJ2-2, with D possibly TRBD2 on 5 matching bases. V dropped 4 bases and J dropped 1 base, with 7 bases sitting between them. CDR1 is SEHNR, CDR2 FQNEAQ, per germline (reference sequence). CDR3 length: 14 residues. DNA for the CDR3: TGTGCCAGCAGCTCGGCGGGGAACACCGGGGAGCTGTTTTTT. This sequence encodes CASSSAGNTGELFF.

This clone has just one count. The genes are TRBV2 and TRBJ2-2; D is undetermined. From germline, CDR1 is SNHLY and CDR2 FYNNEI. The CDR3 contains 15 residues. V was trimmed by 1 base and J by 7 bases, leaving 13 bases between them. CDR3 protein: CASSEEGVPVGELFF. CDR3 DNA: TGTGCCAGCAGTGAAGAAGGAGTACCCGTCGGGGAGCTGTTTTTT.

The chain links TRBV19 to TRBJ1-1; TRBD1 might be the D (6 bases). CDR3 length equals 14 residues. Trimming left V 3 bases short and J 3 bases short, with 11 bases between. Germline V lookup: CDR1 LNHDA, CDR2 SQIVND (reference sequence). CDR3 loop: CASSMGGLYTEAFF. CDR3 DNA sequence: TGTGCCAGTAGTATGGGGGGGCTATACACTGAAGCTTTCTTT.

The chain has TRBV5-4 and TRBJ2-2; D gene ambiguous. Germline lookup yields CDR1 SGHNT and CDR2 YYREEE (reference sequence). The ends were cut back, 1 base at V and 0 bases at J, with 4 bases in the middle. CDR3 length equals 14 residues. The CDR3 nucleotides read TGTGCCAGCAGCTTGCGGGCGAACACCGGGGAGCTGTTTTTT. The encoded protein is CASSLRANTGELFF.

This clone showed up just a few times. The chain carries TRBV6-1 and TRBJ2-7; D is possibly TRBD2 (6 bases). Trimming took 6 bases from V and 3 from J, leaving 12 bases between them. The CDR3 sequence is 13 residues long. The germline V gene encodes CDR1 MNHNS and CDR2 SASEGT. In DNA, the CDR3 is TGTGCCAGCAGGCGGGACGGATACTACGAGCAGTACTTC. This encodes CASRRDGYYEQYF.

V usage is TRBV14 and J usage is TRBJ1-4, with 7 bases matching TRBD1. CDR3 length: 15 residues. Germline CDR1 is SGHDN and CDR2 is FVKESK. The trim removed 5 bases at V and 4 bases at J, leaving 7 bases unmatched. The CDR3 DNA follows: TGTGCCAGCAGCGTACGACAGGGAGTTAATGAAAAACTGTTTTTT. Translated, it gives CASSVRQGVNEKLFF.

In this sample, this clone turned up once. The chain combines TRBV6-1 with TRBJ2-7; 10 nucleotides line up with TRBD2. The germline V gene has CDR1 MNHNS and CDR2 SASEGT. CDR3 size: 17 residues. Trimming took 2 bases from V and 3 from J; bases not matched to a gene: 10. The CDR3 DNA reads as TGTGCCAGCAGTGAACGAAGCGGGGGGGCAACACTCTACGAGCAGTACTTC. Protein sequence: CASSERSGGATLYEQYF.